This is a list of T cell receptor beta chains from one sample in a study of blood T cell repertoires in COVID-19. TCRdb's table, derived via immunoSEQ multiplex PCR, lists solely in-frame clones and lacks some. The profile shows roughly 180,000 clones, approximately 85% of them singletons. The sequenced sample consisted of PBMCs or T cells enriched from blood (not recorded which). The receptor set was obtained from a man in his forties who had recovered from COVID-19. The CDR3 runs from the conserved cysteine through the conserved F or W. Fields, in order: clone size, V gene, D gene, J gene, CDR3 protein, CDR3 DNA. The D gene is left open where the match is weak. Rows give clone size only sometimes, using once, few, many, or a class for an expanded clone.

size: NA; V: TRBV5-4; D: TRBD2; J: TRBJ2-3; CDR3: CASSLAGGEGDTQYF; DNA: TGTGCCAGCAGCTTGGCGGGGGGTGAGGGAGATACGCAGTATTTT
size: once; V: TRBV27; D: NA; J: TRBJ1-2; CDR3: CASSFGGGGVGYTF; DNA: TGTGCCAGCAGTTTTGGGGGAGGAGGGGTTGGCTACACCTTC
size: NA; V: TRBV27; D: TRBD1; J: TRBJ1-1; CDR3: CASRYRGTNTEAFF; DNA: TGTGCCAGCAGGTACAGGGGGACGAACACTGAAGCTTTCTTT
size: NA; V: TRBV28; D: NA; J: TRBJ2-1; CDR3: CAIDRRSSYNEQFF; DNA: TGTGCCATCGACAGACGTAGCTCCTACAATGAGCAGTTCTTC
size: NA; V: TRBV15; D: TRBD2; J: TRBJ2-7; CDR3: CATSEPSGREGSYEQYF; DNA: TGTGCCACCAGCGAACCCAGTGGGCGGGAGGGTTCTTACGAGCAGTACTTC
size: NA; V: TRBV10-3; D: TRBD1; J: TRBJ1-2; CDR3: CAISQGAKYGYTF; DNA: TGTGCCATCAGTCAGGGGGCGAAGTATGGCTACACCTTC
size: NA; V: TRBV30; D: NA; J: TRBJ1-4; CDR3: CAWREGHTRNEKLFF; DNA: TGTGCCTGGAGAGAGGGCCACACTCGTAATGAAAAACTGTTTTTT
size: NA; V: TRBV4-1; D: NA; J: TRBJ2-2; CDR3: CASSQLSTGLENTGELFF; DNA: TGCGCCAGCAGCCAACTTTCTACCGGACTGGAGAACACCGGGGAGCTGTTTTTT
size: NA; V: TRBV28; D: NA; J: TRBJ1-2; CDR3: CASSLSGGRGYGYTF; DNA: TGTGCCAGCAGTTTATCGGGGGGGCGTGGTTATGGCTACACCTTC
size: NA; V: TRBV3-1/TRBV3-2; D: TRBD1; J: TRBJ1-4; CDR3: CASSHLGQGNEKLFF; DNA: TGTGCCAGCAGCCATTTGGGACAGGGTAATGAAAAACTGTTTTTT
size: NA; V: TRBV5-1; D: TRBD1; J: TRBJ1-5; CDR3: CASRSDPWTDRGHQPQHF; DNA: TGCGCCAGCAGGTCAGATCCCTGGACGGACAGGGGCCATCAGCCCCAGCATTTT
size: NA; V: TRBV12-3/TRBV12-4; D: NA; J: TRBJ1-2; CDR3: CASSLMTDYGYTF; DNA: TGTGCCAGCAGTTTAATGACAGACTATGGCTACACCTTC
size: NA; V: TRBV19; D: TRBD1; J: TRBJ1-5; CDR3: CASTPQGAQPQHF; DNA: TGTGCCAGTACCCCTCAGGGGGCTCAGCCCCAGCATTTT
size: NA; V: TRBV12-3/TRBV12-4; D: NA; J: TRBJ2-7; CDR3: CASSTGGAYEQYF; DNA: TGTGCCAGCAGTACAGGGGGGGCCTACGAGCAGTACTTC
size: NA; V: TRBV7-8; D: NA; J: TRBJ2-1; CDR3: CASSRYRGGEQFF; DNA: TGTGCCAGCAGCAGATACAGGGGGGGCGAGCAGTTCTTC
size: NA; V: TRBV4-1; D: NA; J: TRBJ1-1; CDR3: CASSPTPGVIRTEAFF; DNA: TGCGCCAGCAGCCCGACACCGGGGGTCATTCGAACTGAAGCTTTCTTT
size: once; V: TRBV7-3; D: NA; J: TRBJ1-1; CDR3: CASSPGHGTNTEAFF; DNA: TGTGCCAGCAGCCCGGGACACGGGACGAACACTGAAGCTTTCTTT
size: NA; V: TRBV3-1/TRBV3-2; D: TRBD1; J: TRBJ2-1; CDR3: CASSHTGTGSHGEQFF; DNA: TGTGCCAGCAGCCATACCGGGACAGGGTCTCATGGTGAGCAGTTCTTC
size: few; V: TRBV4-1; D: TRBD2; J: TRBJ2-7; CDR3: CASSPLSGGAYEQYF; DNA: TGCGCCAGCAGCCCCCTTAGCGGGGGGGCCTACGAGCAGTACTTC
size: NA; V: TRBV11-3; D: NA; J: TRBJ2-1; CDR3: CASSQGLNEQFF; DNA: TGTGCCAGCAGCCAGGGGCTCAATGAGCAGTTCTTC
size: NA; V: TRBV6-5; D: TRBD1; J: TRBJ2-7; CDR3: CASSYSTRGQGTEQYF; DNA: TGTGCCAGCAGTTACTCGACTAGGGGACAGGGTACCGAGCAGTACTTC
size: NA; V: TRBV18; D: NA; J: TRBJ1-1; CDR3: CASSPLLNTEAFF; DNA: TGTGCCAGCTCACCCCTCTTGAACACTGAAGCTTTCTTT
size: NA; V: TRBV19; D: NA; J: TRBJ1-1; CDR3: CASSTKRNTEAFF; DNA: TGTGCCAGTAGTACTAAGAGGAACACTGAAGCTTTCTTT
size: NA; V: TRBV2; D: TRBD1; J: TRBJ2-4; CDR3: CASSATGALAKNIQYF; DNA: TGTGCCAGCAGTGCTACAGGGGCCTTAGCCAAAAACATTCAGTACTTC
size: NA; V: TRBV5-8; D: TRBD1; J: TRBJ1-1; CDR3: CASRRTGGRDTEAFF; DNA: TGTGCCAGCAGGCGGACAGGGGGGAGGGACACTGAAGCTTTCTTT
size: NA; V: TRBV29-1; D: NA; J: TRBJ1-1; CDR3: CSVLNTGLEAFF; DNA: TGCAGCGTCCTTAATACCGGGTTGGAAGCTTTCTTT
size: NA; V: TRBV5-4; D: NA; J: TRBJ1-2; CDR3: CASSLKQGGHGYTF; DNA: TGTGCCAGCAGCTTAAAGCAGGGAGGTCACGGCTACACCTTC
size: NA; V: TRBV14; D: NA; J: TRBJ2-7; CDR3: CASSQGAGRGAYEQYF; DNA: TGTGCCAGCAGCCAGGGAGCGGGCAGGGGGGCCTACGAGCAGTACTTC
size: NA; V: TRBV19; D: NA; J: TRBJ1-3; CDR3: CATQRTAEFSGNTIYF; DNA: TGTGCCACTCAGCGGACAGCGGAATTCTCTGGAAACACCATATATTTT
size: NA; V: TRBV7-2; D: TRBD1; J: TRBJ1-4; CDR3: CASSSQGALTNEKLFF; DNA: TGTGCCAGCAGCTCCCAGGGGGCATTAACTAATGAAAAACTGTTTTTT
size: few; V: TRBV7-2; D: TRBD2; J: TRBJ2-3; CDR3: CASSLGYPRERTDTQYF; DNA: TGTGCCAGCAGCTTAGGTTATCCGCGGGAGAGAACAGATACGCAGTATTTT
size: NA; V: TRBV30; D: TRBD1; J: TRBJ2-5; CDR3: CAWSTGQPQETQYF; DNA: TGTGCCTGGAGTACGGGACAGCCGCAAGAGACCCAGTACTTC
size: NA; V: TRBV30; D: NA; J: TRBJ1-5; CDR3: CAWSVGGSGNQPQHF; DNA: TGTGCCTGGAGTGTTGGAGGGTCCGGCAATCAGCCCCAGCATTTT
size: NA; V: TRBV24-1; D: TRBD1; J: TRBJ2-2; CDR3: CATSDPTGWGNTGELFF; DNA: TGTGCCACCAGTGATCCGACAGGGTGGGGTAACACCGGGGAGCTGTTTTTT
size: NA; V: TRBV6-5; D: TRBD1; J: TRBJ1-3; CDR3: CASSPQGEGNTIYF; DNA: TGTGCCAGCAGCCCACAGGGGGAAGGAAACACCATATATTTT
size: NA; V: TRBV9; D: NA; J: TRBJ2-5; CDR3: CASSVGGRTETQYF; DNA: TGTGCCAGCAGCGTAGGAGGGAGGACGGAGACCCAGTACTTC
size: NA; V: TRBV5-6; D: NA; J: TRBJ2-7; CDR3: CASSLYQSGDSREQYF; DNA: TGTGCCAGCAGCTTGTACCAGTCGGGGGATTCCCGCGAGCAGTACTTC
size: NA; V: TRBV19; D: TRBD1; J: TRBJ1-5; CDR3: CASCDPGTGSQPQHF; DNA: TGTGCCAGTTGTGACCCCGGGACAGGGAGTCAGCCCCAGCATTTT
size: NA; V: TRBV24-1; D: NA; J: TRBJ1-2; CDR3: CATSEGTSGGYTF; DNA: TGTGCCACCAGTGAGGGTACTTCGGGAGGCTACACCTTC
size: once; V: TRBV5-1; D: TRBD1; J: TRBJ2-5; CDR3: CASTPGTAQETQYF; DNA: TGCGCCAGCACCCCCGGGACAGCCCAAGAGACCCAGTACTTC
size: NA; V: TRBV6-5; D: TRBD1; J: TRBJ1-5; CDR3: CASSSVPGQGTQPQHF; DNA: TGTGCCAGCAGTTCCGTCCCGGGACAGGGGACGCAGCCCCAGCATTTT
size: few; V: TRBV7-3; D: NA; J: TRBJ2-7; CDR3: CASSPWAYYEQYF; DNA: TGTGCCAGCAGCCCATGGGCTTATTACGAGCAGTACTTC
size: NA; V: TRBV19; D: NA; J: TRBJ1-5; CDR3: CASSTVLRPTQPQHF; DNA: TGTGCCAGTAGCACGGTCCTCAGGCCTACTCAGCCCCAGCATTTT
size: few; V: TRBV3-1/TRBV3-2; D: NA; J: TRBJ1-1; CDR3: CASSQVVSGSAGAFF; DNA: TGTGCCAGCAGCCAAGTAGTCAGTGGGTCGGCAGGGGCTTTCTTT
size: many; V: TRBV28; D: TRBD1; J: TRBJ1-2; CDR3: CASTGGTDYGYTF; DNA: TGTGCCAGCACGGGAGGGACAGACTATGGCTACACCTTC
size: NA; V: TRBV3-1/TRBV3-2; D: NA; J: TRBJ1-5; CDR3: CASSQAGRANQPQHF; DNA: TGTGCCAGCAGCCAAGCTGGGCGGGCTAATCAGCCCCAGCATTTT
size: NA; V: TRBV18; D: NA; J: TRBJ1-3; CDR3: CASSPGLRGGSGNTIYF; DNA: TGTGCCAGCTCACCCGGGTTGCGAGGAGGCTCTGGAAACACCATATATTTT
size: NA; V: TRBV10-3; D: NA; J: TRBJ2-7; CDR3: CAVQWPRGEQYF; DNA: TGTGCCGTACAATGGCCCCGAGGCGAGCAGTACTTC
size: NA; V: TRBV19; D: NA; J: TRBJ1-1; CDR3: CASSKRQNTEAFF; DNA: TGTGCCAGTAGTAAAAGACAGAACACTGAAGCTTTCTTT
size: once; V: TRBV18; D: NA; J: TRBJ2-3; CDR3: CASSLGATDTQYF; DNA: TGTGCCAGCTCACTAGGAGCCACAGATACGCAGTATTTT
size: NA; V: TRBV15; D: TRBD1; J: TRBJ1-3; CDR3: CATSRDWGTGTGNTIYF; DNA: TGTGCCACCAGCAGAGATTGGGGGACAGGGACTGGAAACACCATATATTTT
size: once; V: TRBV2; D: TRBD2; J: TRBJ2-1; CDR3: CASRREGLVVDEQFF; DNA: TGTGCCAGCAGGCGGGAGGGACTAGTGGTTGATGAGCAGTTCTTC
size: NA; V: TRBV6-1; D: NA; J: TRBJ2-7; CDR3: CASSDETVLSYEQYF; DNA: TGTGCCAGCAGTGATGAGACAGTACTCTCCTACGAGCAGTACTTC
size: once; V: TRBV19; D: NA; J: TRBJ1-1; CDR3: CASMEGRNTEAFF; DNA: TGTGCCAGTATGGAGGGTAGAAACACTGAAGCTTTCTTT
size: NA; V: TRBV27; D: TRBD1; J: TRBJ2-7; CDR3: CASSLGAGGSTYEQYF; DNA: TGTGCCAGCAGTTTAGGGGCAGGGGGCTCCACCTACGAGCAGTACTTC
size: NA; V: TRBV5-1; D: TRBD1; J: TRBJ1-2; CDR3: CASSLGAGTGNGYTF; DNA: TGCGCCAGCAGCTTGGGGGCAGGGACAGGGAACGGCTACACCTTC
size: once; V: TRBV5-4; D: TRBD1; J: TRBJ1-1; CDR3: CASSDTGQGNTEAFF; DNA: TGTGCCAGCAGCGATACGGGACAGGGTAACACTGAAGCTTTCTTT
size: NA; V: TRBV2; D: NA; J: TRBJ2-1; CDR3: CASSIQGPYNEQFF; DNA: TGTGCCAGCAGTATCCAGGGGCCCTACAATGAGCAGTTCTTC
size: NA; V: TRBV3-1/TRBV3-2; D: NA; J: TRBJ1-2; CDR3: CATLHLNGYTF; DNA: TGTGCCACCCTCCACCTAAATGGCTACACCTTC